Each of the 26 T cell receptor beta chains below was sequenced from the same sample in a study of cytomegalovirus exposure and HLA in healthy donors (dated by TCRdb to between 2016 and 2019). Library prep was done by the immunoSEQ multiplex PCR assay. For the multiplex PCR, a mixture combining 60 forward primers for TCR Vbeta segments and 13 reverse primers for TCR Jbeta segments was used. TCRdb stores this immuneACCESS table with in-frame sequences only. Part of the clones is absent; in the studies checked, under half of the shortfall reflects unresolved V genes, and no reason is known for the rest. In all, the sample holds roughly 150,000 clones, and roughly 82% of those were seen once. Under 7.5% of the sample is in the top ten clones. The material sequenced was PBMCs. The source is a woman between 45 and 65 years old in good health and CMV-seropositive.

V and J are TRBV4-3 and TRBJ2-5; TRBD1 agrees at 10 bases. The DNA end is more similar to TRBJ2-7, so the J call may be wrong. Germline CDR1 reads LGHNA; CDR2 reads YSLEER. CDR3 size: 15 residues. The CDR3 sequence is CASSPRQGAFYEQYF. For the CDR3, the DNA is TGCGCCAGCAGCCCCCGACAGGGGGCTTTCTACGAGCAGTACTTC.

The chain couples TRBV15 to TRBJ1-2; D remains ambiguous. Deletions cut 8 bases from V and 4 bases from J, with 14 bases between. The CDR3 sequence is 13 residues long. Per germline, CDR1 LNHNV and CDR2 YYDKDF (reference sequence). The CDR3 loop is CATDGGPGYGYTF. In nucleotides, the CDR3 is TGTGCCACCGATGGAGGGCCGGGCTATGGCTACACCTTC.

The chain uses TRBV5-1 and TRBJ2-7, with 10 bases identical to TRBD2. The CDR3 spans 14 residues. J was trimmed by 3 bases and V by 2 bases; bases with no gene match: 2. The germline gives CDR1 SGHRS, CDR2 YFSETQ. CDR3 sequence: CASSLERGGYEQYF. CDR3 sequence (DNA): TGCGCCAGCAGCTTAGAGCGGGGGGGCTACGAGCAGTACTTC.

CDR3 protein: CASSARTGAGANVLTF. The CDR3 coding sequence is TGTGCCAGCAGCGCGAGGACAGGGGCTGGGGCCAACGTCCTGACTTTC. The chain joins TRBV7-2 to TRBJ2-6; TRBD1 agrees at 9 bases. The germline V gene encodes CDR1 SGHTA and CDR2 FQGNSA. After removal of 5 bases from V and 2 bases from J, the junction contained 4 bases not matched to a gene. The CDR3 has 16 residues.

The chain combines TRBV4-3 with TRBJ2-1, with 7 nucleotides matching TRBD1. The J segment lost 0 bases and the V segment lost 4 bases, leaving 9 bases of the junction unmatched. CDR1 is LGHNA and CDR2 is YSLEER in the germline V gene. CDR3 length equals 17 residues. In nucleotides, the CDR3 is TGCGCCAGCAGCCCCGCCCCGACAGGGTCCTCCTACAATGAGCAGTTCTTC. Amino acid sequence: CASSPAPTGSSYNEQFF.

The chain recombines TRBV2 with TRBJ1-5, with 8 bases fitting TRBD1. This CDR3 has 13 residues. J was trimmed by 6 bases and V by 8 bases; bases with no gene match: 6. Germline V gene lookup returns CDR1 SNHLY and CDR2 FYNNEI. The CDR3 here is CASRPRGRQPQHF. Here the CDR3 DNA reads TGTGCCAGCCGCCCCAGGGGGCGTCAGCCCCAGCATTTT.

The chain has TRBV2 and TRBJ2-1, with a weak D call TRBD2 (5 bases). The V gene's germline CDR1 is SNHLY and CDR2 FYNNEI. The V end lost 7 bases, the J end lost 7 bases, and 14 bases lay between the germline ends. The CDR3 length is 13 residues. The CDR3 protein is CASIVSDLNEQFF. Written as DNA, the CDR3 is TGTGCCAGCATAGTGTCGGACTTGAATGAGCAGTTCTTC. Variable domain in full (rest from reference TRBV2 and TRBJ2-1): EPEVTQTPSHQVTQMGQEVILRCVPISNHLYFYWYRQILGQKVEFLVSFYNNEISEKSEIFDDQFSVERPDGSNFTLKIRSTKLEDSAMYFCASIVSDLNEQFFGPGTRLTVL.

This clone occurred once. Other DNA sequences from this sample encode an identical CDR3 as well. The CDR3 spells CASSYRDRGYEQYF. The CDR3 region has the DNA TGTGCCAGCAGTTATCGGGACAGGGGGTACGAGCAGTACTTC. The chain links TRBV6-5 to TRBJ2-7; TRBD1 matches at 11 bases. Looked up from germline, CDR1 is MNHEY and CDR2 is SVGAGI. The junction had 2 bases not matched to a gene; V was cut back by 3 bases and J by 4 bases. The CDR3 consists of 14 residues.

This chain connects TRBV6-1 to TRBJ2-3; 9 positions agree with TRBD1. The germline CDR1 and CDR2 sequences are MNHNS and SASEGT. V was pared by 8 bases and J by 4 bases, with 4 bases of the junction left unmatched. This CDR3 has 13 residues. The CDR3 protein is CASGDRVPDTQYF. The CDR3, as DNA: TGTGCCAGCGGGGACAGGGTGCCAGATACGCAGTATTTT.

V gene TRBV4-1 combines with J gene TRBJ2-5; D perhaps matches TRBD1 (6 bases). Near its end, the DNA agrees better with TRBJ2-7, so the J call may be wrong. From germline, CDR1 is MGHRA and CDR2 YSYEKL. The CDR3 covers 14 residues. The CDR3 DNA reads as TGCGCCAGCAGCCAACAGGACAGCGCCTACGAGCAGTACTTC. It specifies CASSQQDSAYEQYF.

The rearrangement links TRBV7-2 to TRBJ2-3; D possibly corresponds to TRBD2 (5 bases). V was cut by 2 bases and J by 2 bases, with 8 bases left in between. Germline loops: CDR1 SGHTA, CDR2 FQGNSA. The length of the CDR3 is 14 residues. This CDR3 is CASSLRRVTDTQYF. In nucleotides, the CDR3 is TGTGCCAGCAGCTTACGGCGGGTCACAGATACGCAGTATTTT. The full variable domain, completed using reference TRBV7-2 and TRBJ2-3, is GAGVSQSPSNKVTEKGKDVELRCDPISGHTALYWYRQSLGQGLEFLIYFQGNSAPDKSGLPSDRFSAERTGGSVSTLTIQRTQQEDSAVYLCASSLRRVTDTQYFGPGTRLTVL.

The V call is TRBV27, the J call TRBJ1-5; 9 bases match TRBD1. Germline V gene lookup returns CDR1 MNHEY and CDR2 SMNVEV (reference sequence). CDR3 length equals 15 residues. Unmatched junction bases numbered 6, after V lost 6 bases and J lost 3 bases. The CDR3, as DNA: TGTGCCAGCAGCGCCGGGACAGGGATCAATCAGCCCCAGCATTTT. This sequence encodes CASSAGTGINQPQHF.

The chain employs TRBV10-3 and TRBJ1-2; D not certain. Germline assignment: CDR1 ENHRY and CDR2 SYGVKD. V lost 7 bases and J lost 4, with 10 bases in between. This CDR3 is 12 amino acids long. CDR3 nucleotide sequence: TGTGCCATCATGGAGGGTGGCTATGGCTACACCTTC. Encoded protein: CAIMEGGYGYTF.

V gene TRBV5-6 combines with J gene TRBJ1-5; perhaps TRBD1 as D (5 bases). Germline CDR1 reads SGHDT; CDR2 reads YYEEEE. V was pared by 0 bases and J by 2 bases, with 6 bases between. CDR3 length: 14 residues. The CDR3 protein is CASSLGGGNQPQHF. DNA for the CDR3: TGTGCCAGCAGCTTGGGGGGCGGCAATCAGCCCCAGCATTTT.

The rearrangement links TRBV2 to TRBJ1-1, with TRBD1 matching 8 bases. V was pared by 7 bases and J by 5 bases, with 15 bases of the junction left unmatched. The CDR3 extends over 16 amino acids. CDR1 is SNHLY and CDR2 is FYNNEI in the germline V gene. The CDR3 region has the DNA TGTGCCAGCATGACAGGGGTGGCATTTCGGGAAACTGAAGCTTTCTTT. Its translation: CASMTGVAFRETEAFF.

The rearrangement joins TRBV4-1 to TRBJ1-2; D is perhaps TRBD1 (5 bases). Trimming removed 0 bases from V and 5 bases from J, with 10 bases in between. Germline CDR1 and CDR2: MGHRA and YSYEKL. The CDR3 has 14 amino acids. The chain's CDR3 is CASSQERGGYGYTF. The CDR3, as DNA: TGCGCCAGCAGCCAAGAAAGGGGTGGGTATGGCTACACCTTC.

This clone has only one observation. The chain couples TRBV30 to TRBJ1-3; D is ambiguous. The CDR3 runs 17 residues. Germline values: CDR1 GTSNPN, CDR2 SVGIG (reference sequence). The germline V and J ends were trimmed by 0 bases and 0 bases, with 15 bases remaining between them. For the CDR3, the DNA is TGTGCCTGGAGTGTTTCGCGATCCCTTTACTCTGGAAACACCATATATTTT. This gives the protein CAWSVSRSLYSGNTIYF.

The CDR3, as DNA: TGCGCCAGCAGCTTAGAGGGGGGGCGCTCCTACGAGCAGTACTTC. Translating gives CASSLEGGRSYEQYF. The chain is built from TRBV5-1 and TRBJ2-7; D might be TRBD2 (7 bases). V lost 2 bases, J lost 0 bases, and 12 bases lay in between. The CDR3 loop spans 15 amino acids. Looked up from germline, CDR1 is SGHRS and CDR2 is YFSETQ.

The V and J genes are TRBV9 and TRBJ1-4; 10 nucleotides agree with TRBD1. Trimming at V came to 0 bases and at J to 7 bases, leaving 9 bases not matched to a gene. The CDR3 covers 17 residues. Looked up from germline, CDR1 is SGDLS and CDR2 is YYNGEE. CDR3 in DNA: TGTGCCAGCAGCGTAGGATCCCACCGGGACAGGGGTGAAAAACTGTTTTTT. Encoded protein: CASSVGSHRDRGEKLFF.

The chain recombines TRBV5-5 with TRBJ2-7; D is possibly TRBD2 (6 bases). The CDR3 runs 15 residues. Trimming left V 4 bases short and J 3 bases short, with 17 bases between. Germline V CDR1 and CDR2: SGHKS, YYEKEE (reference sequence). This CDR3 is CASSPRSTGDYEQYF. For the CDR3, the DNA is TGTGCCAGCAGCCCCCGATCAACGGGGGACTACGAGCAGTACTTC.

CDR3 region: CASSQGGAATSPLHF. CDR3 bases: TGTGCCAGCAGCCAAGGTGGGGCCGCGACTTCACCCCTCCACTTT. V is TRBV14 and J is TRBJ1-6; possibly TRBD1 for D (5 bases). The V gene's germline CDR1 is SGHDN and CDR2 FVKESK. V gave up 1 base and J gave up 9 bases, with 13 bases separating them. The CDR3 runs 15 residues.

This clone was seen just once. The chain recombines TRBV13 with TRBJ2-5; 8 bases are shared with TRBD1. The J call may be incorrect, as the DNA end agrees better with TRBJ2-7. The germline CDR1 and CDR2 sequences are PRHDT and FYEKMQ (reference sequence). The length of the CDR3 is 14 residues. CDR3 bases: TGTGCCAGCAGCTCCTCCGACAGGGGCCACGAGCAGTACTTC. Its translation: CASSSSDRGHEQYF.

This CDR3 reads CAWSVRLRGRSYGYTF. CDR3 DNA: TGTGCCTGGAGTGTGAGATTGCGGGGAAGAAGCTATGGCTACACCTTC. The chain is built from TRBV30 and TRBJ1-2; D gene unclear. Germline-derived CDR1 and CDR2 are GTSNPN and SVGIG (reference sequence). There are 16 residues in the CDR3. With 0 bases removed from V and 4 bases from J, the gap between germline ends came to 18 bases.

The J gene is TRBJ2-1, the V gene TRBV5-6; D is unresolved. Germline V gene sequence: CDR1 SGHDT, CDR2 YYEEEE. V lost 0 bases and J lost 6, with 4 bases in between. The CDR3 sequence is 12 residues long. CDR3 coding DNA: TGTGCCAGCAGCTTGGCCTTCAATGAGCAGTTCTTC. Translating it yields CASSLAFNEQFF. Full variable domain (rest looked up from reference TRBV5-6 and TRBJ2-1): DAGVTQSPTHLIKTRGQQVTLRCSPKSGHDTVSWYQQALGQGPQFIFQYYEEEERQRGNFPDRFSGHQFPNYSSELNVNALLLGDSALYLCASSLAFNEQFFGPGTRLTVL.

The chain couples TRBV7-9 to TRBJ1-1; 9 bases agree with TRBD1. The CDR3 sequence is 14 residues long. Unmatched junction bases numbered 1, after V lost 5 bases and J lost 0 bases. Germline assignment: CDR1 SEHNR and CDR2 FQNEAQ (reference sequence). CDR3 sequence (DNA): TGTGCCAGCAGCGGACAGGGGATGAACACTGAAGCTTTCTTT. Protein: CASSGQGMNTEAFF.

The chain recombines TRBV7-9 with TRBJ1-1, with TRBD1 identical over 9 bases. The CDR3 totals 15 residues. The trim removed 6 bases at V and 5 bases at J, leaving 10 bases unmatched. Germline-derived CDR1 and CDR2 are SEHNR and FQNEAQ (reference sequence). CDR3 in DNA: TGTGCCAGCAGGTTAACCGGGACAGGGAGGACTGAAGCTTTCTTT. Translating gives CASRLTGTGRTEAFF.